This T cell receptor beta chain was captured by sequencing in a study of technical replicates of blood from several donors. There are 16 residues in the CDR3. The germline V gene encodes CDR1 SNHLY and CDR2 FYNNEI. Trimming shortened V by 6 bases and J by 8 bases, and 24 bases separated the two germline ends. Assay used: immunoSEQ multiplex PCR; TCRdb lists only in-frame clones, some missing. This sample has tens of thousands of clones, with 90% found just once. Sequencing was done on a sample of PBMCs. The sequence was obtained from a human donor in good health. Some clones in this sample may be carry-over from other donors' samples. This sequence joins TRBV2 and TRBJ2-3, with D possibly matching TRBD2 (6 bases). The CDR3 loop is CASSQTPGTPDGTQYF. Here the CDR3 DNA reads TGTGCCAGCAGCCAAACTCCCGGGACTCCCGACGGTACGCAGTATTTT.